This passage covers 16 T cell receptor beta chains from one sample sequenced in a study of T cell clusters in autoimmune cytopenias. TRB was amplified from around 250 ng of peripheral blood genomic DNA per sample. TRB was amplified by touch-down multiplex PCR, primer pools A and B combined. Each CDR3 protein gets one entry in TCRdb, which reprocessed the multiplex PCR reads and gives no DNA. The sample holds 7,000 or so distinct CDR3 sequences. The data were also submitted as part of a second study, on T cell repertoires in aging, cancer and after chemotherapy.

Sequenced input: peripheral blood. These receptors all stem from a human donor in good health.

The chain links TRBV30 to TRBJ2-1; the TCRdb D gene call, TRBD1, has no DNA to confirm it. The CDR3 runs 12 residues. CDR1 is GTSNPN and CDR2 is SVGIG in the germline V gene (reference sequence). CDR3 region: CARGGLGNEQFF.

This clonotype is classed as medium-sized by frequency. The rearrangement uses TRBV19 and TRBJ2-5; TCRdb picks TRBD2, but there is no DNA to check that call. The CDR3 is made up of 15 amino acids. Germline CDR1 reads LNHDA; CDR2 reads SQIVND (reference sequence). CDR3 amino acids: CASSLGLAKGETQYF.

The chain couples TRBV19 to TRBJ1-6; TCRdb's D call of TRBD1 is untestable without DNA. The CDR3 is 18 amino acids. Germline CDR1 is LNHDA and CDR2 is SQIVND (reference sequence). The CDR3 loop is CASKGSRALKGFNSPLHF.

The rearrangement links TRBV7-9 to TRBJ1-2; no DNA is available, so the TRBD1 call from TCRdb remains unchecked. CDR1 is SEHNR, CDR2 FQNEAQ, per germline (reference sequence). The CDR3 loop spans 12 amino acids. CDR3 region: CASSLGAYGYTF.

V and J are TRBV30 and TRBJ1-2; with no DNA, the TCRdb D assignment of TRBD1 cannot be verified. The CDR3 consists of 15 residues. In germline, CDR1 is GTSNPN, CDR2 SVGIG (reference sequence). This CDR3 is CAWSVPRTGGYGYTF.

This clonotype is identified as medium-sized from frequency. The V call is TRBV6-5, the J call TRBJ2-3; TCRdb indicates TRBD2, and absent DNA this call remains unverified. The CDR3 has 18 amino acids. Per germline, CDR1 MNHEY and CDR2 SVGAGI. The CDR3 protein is CASSSGLAALLGTDTQYF.

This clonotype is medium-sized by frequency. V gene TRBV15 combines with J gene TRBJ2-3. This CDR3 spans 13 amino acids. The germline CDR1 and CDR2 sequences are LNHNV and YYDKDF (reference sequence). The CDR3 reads CATSRVSTDTQYF.

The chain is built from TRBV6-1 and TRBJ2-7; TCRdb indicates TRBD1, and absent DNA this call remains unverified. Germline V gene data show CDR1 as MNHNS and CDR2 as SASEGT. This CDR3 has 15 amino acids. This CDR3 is CASKPGQGGVSEQYF.

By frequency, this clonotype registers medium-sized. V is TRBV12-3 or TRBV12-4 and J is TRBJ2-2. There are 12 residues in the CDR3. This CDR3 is CASSSNTGELFF.

The CDR3 spells CARSPRGRGNSPLHF. This chain connects TRBV12-3 or TRBV12-4 to TRBJ1-6; lacking DNA, the TRBD1 call made by TCRdb goes unchecked. The CDR3 runs to 15 residues.

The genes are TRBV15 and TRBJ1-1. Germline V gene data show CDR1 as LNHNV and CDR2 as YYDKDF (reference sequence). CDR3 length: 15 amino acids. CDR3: CATSRDRRGNTEAFF. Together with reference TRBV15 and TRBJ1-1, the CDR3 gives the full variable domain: DAMVIQNPRYQVTQFGKPVTLSCSQTLNHNVMYWYQQKSSQAPKLLFHYYDKDFNNEADTPDNFQSRRPNTSFCFLDIRSPGLGDTAMYLCATSRDRRGNTEAFFGQGTRLTVV.

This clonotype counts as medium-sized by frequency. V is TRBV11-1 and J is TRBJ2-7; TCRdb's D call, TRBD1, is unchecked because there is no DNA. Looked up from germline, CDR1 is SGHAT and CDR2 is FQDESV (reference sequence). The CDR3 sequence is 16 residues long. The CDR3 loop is CASSLAPSQTQGGQYF.

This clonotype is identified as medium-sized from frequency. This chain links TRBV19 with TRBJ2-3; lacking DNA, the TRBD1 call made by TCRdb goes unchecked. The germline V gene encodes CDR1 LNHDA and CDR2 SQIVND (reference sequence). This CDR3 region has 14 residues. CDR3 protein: CASSSGPGTDTQYF.

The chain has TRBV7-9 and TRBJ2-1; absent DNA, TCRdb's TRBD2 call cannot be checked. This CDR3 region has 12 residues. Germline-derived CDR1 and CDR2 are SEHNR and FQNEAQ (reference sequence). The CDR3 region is CASTPSRNEQFF.

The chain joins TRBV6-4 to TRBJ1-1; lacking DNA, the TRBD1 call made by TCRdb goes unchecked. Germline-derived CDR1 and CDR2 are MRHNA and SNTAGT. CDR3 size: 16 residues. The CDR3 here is CASSLHPGTVDTEAFF.

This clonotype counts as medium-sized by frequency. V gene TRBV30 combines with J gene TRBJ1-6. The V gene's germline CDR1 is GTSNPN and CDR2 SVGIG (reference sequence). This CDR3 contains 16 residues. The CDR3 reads CAWSVLESSYNSPLHF.